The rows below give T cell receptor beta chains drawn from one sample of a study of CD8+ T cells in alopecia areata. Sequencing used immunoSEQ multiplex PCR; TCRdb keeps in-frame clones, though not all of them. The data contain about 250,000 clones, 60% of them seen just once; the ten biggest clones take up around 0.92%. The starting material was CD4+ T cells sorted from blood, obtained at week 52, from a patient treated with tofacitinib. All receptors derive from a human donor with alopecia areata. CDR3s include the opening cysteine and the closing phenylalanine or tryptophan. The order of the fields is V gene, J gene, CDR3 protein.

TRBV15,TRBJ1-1,CATNLGRGNTEAFF
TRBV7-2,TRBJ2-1,CASSLDSSGWQQFF
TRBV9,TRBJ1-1,CASNPGGETEAFF
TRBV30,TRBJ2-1,CAWNPGGREQFF
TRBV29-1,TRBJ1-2,CSVEGRGFQGYTF
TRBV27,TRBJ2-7,CASSSAPGLTYEQYF
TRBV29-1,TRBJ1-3,CSVGTSGNTIYF
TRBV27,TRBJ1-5,CASRTSDQPQHF
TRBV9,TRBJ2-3,CASSETGGPTDTQYF
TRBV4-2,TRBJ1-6,CASSQDLDSPLHF
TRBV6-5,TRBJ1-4,CASSGDRGGEKLFF
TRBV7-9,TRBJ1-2,CASSLEGVGYTF
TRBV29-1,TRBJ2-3,CSVELEADTQYF
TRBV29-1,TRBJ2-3,CSVEWPASTDTQYF
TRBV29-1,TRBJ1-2,CSVLFGTDYGYTF
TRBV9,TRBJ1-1,CASSVDPGLNTEAFF
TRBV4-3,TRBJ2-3,CASSPLLSSGDFTDTQYF